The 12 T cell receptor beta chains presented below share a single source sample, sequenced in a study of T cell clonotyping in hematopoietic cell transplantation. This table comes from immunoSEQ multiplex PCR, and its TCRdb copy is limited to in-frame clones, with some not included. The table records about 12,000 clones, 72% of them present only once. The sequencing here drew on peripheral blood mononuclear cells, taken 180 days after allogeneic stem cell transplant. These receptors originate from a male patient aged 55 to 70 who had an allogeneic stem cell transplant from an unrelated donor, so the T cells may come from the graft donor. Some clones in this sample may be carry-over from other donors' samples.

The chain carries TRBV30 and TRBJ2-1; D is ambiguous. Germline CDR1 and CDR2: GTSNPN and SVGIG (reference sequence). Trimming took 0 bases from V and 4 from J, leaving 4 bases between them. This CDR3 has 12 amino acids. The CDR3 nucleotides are TGTGCCTGGAGTGTACCGTACAATGAGCAGTTCTTC. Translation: CAWSVPYNEQFF.

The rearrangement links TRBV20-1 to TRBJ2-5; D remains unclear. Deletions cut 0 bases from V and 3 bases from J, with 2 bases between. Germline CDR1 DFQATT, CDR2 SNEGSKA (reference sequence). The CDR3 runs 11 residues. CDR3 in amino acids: CSARDEETQYF. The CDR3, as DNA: TGCAGTGCTAGAGATGAAGAGACCCAGTACTTC.

CDR3 sequence (DNA): TGCGCCAGCAGCTTGGAGGACCCCGCGATCCACGAGCAGTACTTC. Encoded protein: CASSLEDPAIHEQYF. The rearrangement joins TRBV5-1 to TRBJ2-7; D is unresolved. Germline values: CDR1 SGHRS, CDR2 YFSETQ. Trimming left V 0 bases short and J 5 bases short, with 15 bases between. The CDR3 is 15 amino acids.

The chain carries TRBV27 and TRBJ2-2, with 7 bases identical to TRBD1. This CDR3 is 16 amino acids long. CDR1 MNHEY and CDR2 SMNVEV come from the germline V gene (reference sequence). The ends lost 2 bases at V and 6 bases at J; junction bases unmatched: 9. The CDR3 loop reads CASSLRGFQGAGELFF. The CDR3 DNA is TGTGCCAGCAGTTTACGAGGGTTCCAGGGGGCCGGGGAGCTGTTTTTT.

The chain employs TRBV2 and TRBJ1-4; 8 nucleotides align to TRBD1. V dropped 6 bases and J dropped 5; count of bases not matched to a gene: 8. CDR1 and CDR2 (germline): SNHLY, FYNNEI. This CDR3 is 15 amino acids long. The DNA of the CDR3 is TGTGCCAGCAGGGTTGGACAGGGAATAAATGAAAAACTGTTTTTT. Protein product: CASRVGQGINEKLFF.

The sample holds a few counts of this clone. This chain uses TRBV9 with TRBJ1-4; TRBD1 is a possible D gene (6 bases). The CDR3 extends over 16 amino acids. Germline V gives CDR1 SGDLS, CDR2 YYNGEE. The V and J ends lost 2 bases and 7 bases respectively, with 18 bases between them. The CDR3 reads CASSVSWGHGGEKLFF. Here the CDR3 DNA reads TGTGCCAGCAGCGTGTCTTGGGGACATGGGGGTGAAAAACTGTTTTTT.

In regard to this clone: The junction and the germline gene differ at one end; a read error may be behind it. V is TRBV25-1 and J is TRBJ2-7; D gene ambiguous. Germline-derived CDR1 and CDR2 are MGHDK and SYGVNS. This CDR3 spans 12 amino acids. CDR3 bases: TGTGCCAGCAGTGAAAATGAGGTTGTAGAGGACTTC. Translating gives CASSENEVVEDF.

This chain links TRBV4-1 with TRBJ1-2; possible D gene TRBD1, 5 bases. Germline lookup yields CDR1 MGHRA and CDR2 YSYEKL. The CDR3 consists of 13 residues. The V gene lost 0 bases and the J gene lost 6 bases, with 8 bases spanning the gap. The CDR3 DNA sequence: TGCGCCAGCAGCCAAGAGTGGGGGGATGGCTACACCTTC. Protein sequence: CASSQEWGDGYTF.

The CDR3 region has the DNA TGTGCCAGCAGCAGATACCGGGACAGGGGGCACGGGAACACTGAAGCTTTCTTT. Amino acid sequence: CASSRYRDRGHGNTEAFF. The chain combines TRBV13 with TRBJ1-1; 12 nucleotides line up with TRBD1. This CDR3 has 18 amino acids. Trimming removed 5 bases from V and 1 base from J; junction bases left unmatched: 11. Germline lookup yields CDR1 PRHDT and CDR2 FYEKMQ (reference sequence).

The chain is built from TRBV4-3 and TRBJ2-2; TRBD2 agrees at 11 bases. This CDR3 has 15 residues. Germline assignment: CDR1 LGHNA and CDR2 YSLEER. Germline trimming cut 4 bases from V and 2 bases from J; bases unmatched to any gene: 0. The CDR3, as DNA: TGCGCCAGCAGCCGACTAGCGGGAAACACCGGGGAGCTGTTTTTT. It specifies CASSRLAGNTGELFF.

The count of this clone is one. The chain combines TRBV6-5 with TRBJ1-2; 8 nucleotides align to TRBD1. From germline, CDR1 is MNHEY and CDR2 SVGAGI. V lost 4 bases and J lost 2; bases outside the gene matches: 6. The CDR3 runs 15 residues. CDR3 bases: TGTGCCAGCAGTTCCCCCGGGACAGGAAACTATGGCTACACCTTC. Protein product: CASSSPGTGNYGYTF.

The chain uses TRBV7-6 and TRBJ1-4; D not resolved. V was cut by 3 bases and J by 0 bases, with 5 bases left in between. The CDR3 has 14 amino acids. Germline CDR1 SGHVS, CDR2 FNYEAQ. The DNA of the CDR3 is TGTGCCAGCAGCTTCGGGCCAACTAATGAAAAACTGTTTTTT. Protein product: CASSFGPTNEKLFF.